A selection of T cell receptor beta chains follows, all from one sample in a study of blood T cell repertoires in COVID-19. The method was immunoSEQ multiplex PCR; TCRdb's version includes in-frame clones alone and lacks a portion of them. The table records more than 65,000 clones, 89% of them present only once. Sample: peripheral blood. The origin of the receptors is a man aged 50-59 years with acute or convalescent COVID-19. CDR3s include the opening cysteine and the closing phenylalanine or tryptophan. D genes are given only for firm matches. A row's size may be missing; if present it is once, few, many or a size class.

>TRBJ2-3|NA|TRBV20-1|TRBD2
CSASRRPSGGTDTQYF
TGCAGTGCTAGTAGGAGGCCTAGCGGGGGTACAGATACGCAGTATTTT
>TRBJ1-4|NA|TRBV7-8|NA
CASSLASGAMKLFF
TGTGCCAGCAGCTTAGCGTCAGGGGCGATGAAACTGTTTTTT
>TRBJ1-2|NA|TRBV28|NA
CASSAQDIGYTF
TGTGCCAGCAGTGCCCAGGATATAGGCTACACCTTC
>TRBJ1-2|NA|TRBV28|NA
CASSFQTRSLYGYTF
TGTGCCAGCAGTTTTCAGACAAGGTCCCTTTATGGCTACACCTTC
>TRBJ1-1|NA|TRBV7-9|TRBD1
CASSPGQADTEAFF
TGTGCCAGCAGCCCGGGACAGGCGGACACTGAAGCTTTCTTT
>TRBJ2-1|NA|TRBV5-5|NA
CASSLGVTAYNEQFF
TGTGCCAGCAGCCTAGGGGTTACGGCCTACAATGAGCAGTTCTTC
>TRBJ2-3|NA|TRBV15|TRBD2
CATSRDWGTSGGYEQYF
TGTGCCACCAGCAGAGATTGGGGGACTAGCGGGGGGTATGAGCAGTATTTT
>TRBJ2-5|NA|TRBV6-5|NA
CASRLTGSQETQYF
TGTGCCAGCAGACTGACAGGCTCCCAAGAGACCCAGTACTTC
>TRBJ1-1|once|TRBV29-1|NA
CSVSKGVNPRAFF
TGCAGCGTTTCAAAGGGAGTTAACCCTCGGGCTTTCTTT
>TRBJ2-3|NA|TRBV2|NA
CASSGSGTSQYF
TGTGCCAGCAGCGGATCCGGGACTTCACAGTATTTT
>TRBJ2-5|NA|TRBV6-5|NA
CASSYIFGGQQETQYF
TGTGCCAGCAGTTACATATTCGGGGGGCAACAAGAGACCCAGTACTTC
>TRBJ1-5|NA|TRBV6-6|NA
CASSTQGYSNQPQHF
TGTGCCAGCAGTACCCAGGGGTATAGCAATCAGCCCCAGCATTTT
>TRBJ2-2|NA|TRBV28|TRBD1
CASSPYRQGTNTGELFF
TGTGCCAGCAGTCCCTACCGACAGGGGACGAACACCGGGGAGCTGTTTTTT
>TRBJ1-2|few|TRBV7-9|NA
CASSLDTFGYTF
TGTGCCAGCAGCTTAGACACCTTTGGCTACACCTTC
>TRBJ1-1|NA|TRBV5-1|NA
CASSLRTGDRTEAFF
TGCGCCAGCAGCCTGCGTACGGGGGATCGGACTGAAGCTTTCTTT
>TRBJ1-2|NA|TRBV20-1|NA
CSARGPQGHTF
TGCAGTGCTAGGGGGCCACAGGGTCACACCTTC
>TRBJ2-2|few|TRBV9|TRBD1
CASTLGQGDTGELFF
TGTGCCAGCACCCTGGGACAGGGGGACACCGGGGAGCTGTTTTTT
>TRBJ1-5|NA|TRBV19|TRBD1
CASSIDPGGTGVNQPQHF
TGTGCCAGTAGTATAGATCCCGGTGGCACAGGGGTCAATCAGCCCCAGCATTTT
>TRBJ2-3|NA|TRBV6-5|NA
CASSYKGTRATDTQYF
TGTGCCAGCAGTTACAAGGGGACTCGTGCAACAGATACGCAGTATTTT
>TRBJ2-3|NA|TRBV14|TRBD2
CASSQLAVTTDTQYF
TGTGCCAGCAGCCAACTAGCGGTAACCACAGATACGCAGTATTTT
>TRBJ1-5|few|TRBV6-5|NA
CASSYQGGGQPQHF
TGTGCCAGCAGTTATCAAGGGGGTGGTCAGCCCCAGCATTTT
>TRBJ1-2|NA|TRBV5-5|TRBD1
CASSRQGAPYGYTF
TGTGCCAGCAGCAGGCAGGGGGCCCCCTATGGCTACACCTTC
>TRBJ2-3|NA|TRBV10-3|TRBD2
CAIRDLTRGGTDTQYF
TGTGCCATCAGGGACCTAACGCGGGGGGGCACAGATACGCAGTATTTT
>TRBJ1-2|NA|TRBV11-3|TRBD1
CASQRDRGLYGYTF
TGTGCCAGCCAAAGGGACAGGGGGCTCTATGGCTACACCTTC
>TRBJ1-1|NA|TRBV18|TRBD1
CASSATGPGTEAFF
TGTGCCAGCTCAGCGACAGGGCCGGGCACTGAAGCTTTCTTT
>TRBJ1-2|NA|TRBV30|TRBD1
CAWSVRWDRAGYTF
TGTGCCTGGAGTGTAAGGTGGGACAGGGCTGGCTACACCTTC
>TRBJ1-5|NA|TRBV7-9|TRBD1
CASSLDLQGTEPQHF
TGTGCCAGCAGCTTAGACCTACAGGGGACGGAGCCCCAGCATTTT
>TRBJ2-1|NA|TRBV20-1|NA
CSASVYNEQFF
TGCAGTGCTAGCGTCTATAATGAGCAGTTCTTC
>TRBJ2-1|NA|TRBV19|TRBD1
CASSIFNTGGNEQFF
TGTGCCAGTAGTATATTTAACACAGGGGGCAATGAGCAGTTCTTC
>TRBJ1-1|NA|TRBV7-2|NA
CASSRSAGGGTEAFF
TGTGCCAGCAGCCGCTCGGCAGGCGGGGGCACTGAAGCTTTCTTT
>TRBJ1-5|NA|TRBV6-1|NA
CASSEAFTAYQPQHF
TGTGCCAGCAGTGAAGCGTTTACAGCTTATCAGCCCCAGCATTTT
>TRBJ1-1|NA|TRBV4-2|TRBD1
CASSQGQGNTEAFF
TGTGCCAGCAGCCAAGGACAGGGTAACACTGAAGCTTTCTTT
>TRBJ2-2|once|TRBV19|NA
CASTLYGRGATGELFF
TGTGCCAGTACCCTCTATGGCAGGGGGGCCACCGGGGAGCTGTTTTTT
>TRBJ2-3|once|TRBV24-1|NA
CATSDPRQFPTDTQYF
TGTGCCACCAGTGATCCCCGACAGTTCCCCACAGATACGCAGTATTTT
>TRBJ1-1|NA|TRBV29-1|NA
CSVEGGGSTEAFF
TGCAGCGTTGAAGGGGGGGGTTCCACTGAAGCTTTCTTT
>TRBJ2-5|NA|TRBV28|TRBD2
CASSHRLAGGGETQYF
TGTGCCAGCAGTCACCGACTAGCGGGGGGAGGGGAGACCCAGTACTTC
>TRBJ2-1|NA|TRBV3-1/TRBV3-2|NA
CASSQVSRGQFF
TGTGCCAGCAGCCAAGTCTCCAGAGGGCAGTTCTTC
>TRBJ2-2|NA|TRBV7-3|TRBD1
CASSRTGQGNTGELFF
TGTGCCAGCAGCCGCACAGGACAGGGAAACACCGGGGAGCTGTTTTTT
>TRBJ2-6|NA|TRBV4-1|TRBD1
CASSQDAGDSSGANVLTF
TGCGCCAGCAGCCAAGATGCTGGGGACAGCTCTGGGGCCAACGTCCTGACTTTC
>TRBJ2-5|NA|TRBV11-2|NA
CASSLGEETQYF
TGTGCCAGCAGCTTAGGAGAAGAGACCCAGTACTTC
>TRBJ1-6|NA|TRBV7-3|NA
CASSDTDNSPLHF
TGTGCCAGCAGTGACACTGATAATTCACCCCTCCACTTT
>TRBJ2-5|NA|TRBV5-1|NA
CASSPGWEETQYF
TGCGCCAGCAGCCCAGGGTGGGAAGAGACCCAGTACTTC
>TRBJ2-7|NA|TRBV7-8|NA
CASSSHTGTYEQYF
TGTGCCAGCAGCTCCCACACAGGAACCTACGAGCAGTACTTC
>TRBJ1-2|NA|TRBV6-5|TRBD1
CASRTGDRGRGYTF
TGTGCCAGCAGAACAGGGGACAGGGGCCGTGGCTACACCTTC
>TRBJ2-2|NA|TRBV10-1|TRBD1
CASSTGVTGELFF
TGCGCCAGCAGTACAGGGGTTACCGGGGAGCTGTTTTTT
>TRBJ2-7|few|TRBV6-1|NA
CASSDGQTYEQYF
TGTGCCAGCAGTGATGGGCAGACCTACGAGCAGTACTTC
>TRBJ1-2|NA|TRBV6-5|TRBD1
CASTRPGGAGGYTF
TGTGCCAGTACCCGACCAGGGGGCGCGGGAGGCTACACCTTC